These 15 T cell receptor beta chains were all obtained from the same sample, sequenced in a study of beta chain features in type 1 diabetes. Overall study results and limits: All four CD4+ subsets of Type 1 diabetes patients contained TCRB CDR3s that were moderately but significantly shorter.

No antigen has been assigned to these receptors. TCRB transcripts that were expressed got sequenced, as all of the isolated RNA had been reverse transcribed. The method was immunoSEQ multiplex PCR; TCRdb's version includes in-frame clones alone and lacks a portion of them. The sample lists tens of thousands of clones; almost 50% were seen once. Source material: central memory CD4+ T cells from blood. Receptors were obtained from a man aged 30 to 45 with type 1 diabetes.

This sequence joins TRBV19 and TRBJ1-4, with 8 nucleotides matching TRBD1. Germline V gene lookup returns CDR1 LNHDA and CDR2 SQIVND (reference sequence). The trim removed 5 bases at V and 11 bases at J, leaving 10 bases unmatched. The CDR3 consists of 14 residues. Written as DNA, the CDR3 is TGTGCCAGTAGTTCTCCAGGGGGCTCGGGGAAACTGTTTTTT. Encoded protein: CASSSPGGSGKLFF.

This clone has a handful of counts. This sequence joins TRBV7-8 and TRBJ1-1; 7 nucleotides match TRBD1. Unmatched junction bases numbered 7, after V lost 5 bases and J lost 1 base. Germline CDR1 and CDR2: SGHVS and FQNEAQ. The CDR3 consists of 15 residues. CDR3 sequence (DNA): TGTGCCAGCAGCCCAGGCAGGGGGGAGAACACTGAAGCTTTCTTT. Translating gives CASSPGRGENTEAFF.

This clone was found a few times. The DNA of the CDR3 is TGTGCCTGGAGCCAACAGGGGAACTATGGCTACACCTTC. It is translated as CAWSQQGNYGYTF. V usage is TRBV30 and J usage is TRBJ1-2; 7 nucleotides line up with TRBD1. The CDR3 sequence is 13 residues long. CDR1 and CDR2 (germline): GTSNPN, SVGIG (reference sequence). J was trimmed by 2 bases and V by 3 bases; bases with no gene match: 3.

The chain joins TRBV5-4 to TRBJ2-3; D is perhaps TRBD2 (5 bases). The ends were cut back, 7 bases at V and 3 bases at J, with 18 bases in the middle. This CDR3 spans 15 amino acids. Germline V lookup: CDR1 SGHNT, CDR2 YYREEE (reference sequence). The DNA of the CDR3 is TGTGCCAGCCGGGATTTCGGATCCGTTACAGATACGCAGTATTTT. It specifies CASRDFGSVTDTQYF.

J is TRBJ1-1 and V is TRBV9, with D tentatively TRBD1 (5 bases). CDR1 is SGDLS and CDR2 is YYNGEE in the germline V gene. The CDR3 is 15 residues long. V was clipped by 0 bases and J by 1 base, with 10 bases between them. This chain's CDR3 is CASSVATGQNTEAFF. The CDR3 DNA reads TGTGCCAGCAGCGTAGCTACCGGACAGAACACTGAAGCTTTCTTT.

The J gene is TRBJ2-3, the V gene TRBV11-2; 9 positions match TRBD1. The germline V gene encodes CDR1 SGHAT and CDR2 FQNNGV. This CDR3 region has 18 residues. The V and J ends lost 1 base and 6 bases, in that order; junction bases with no gene match: 14. The CDR3 DNA follows: TGTGCCAGCAGCTTAGGTCCTTCCGGGACAGGGTTTATGGATACGCAGTATTTT. Protein sequence: CASSLGPSGTGFMDTQYF. Full variable domain (rest looked up from reference TRBV11-2 and TRBJ2-3): EAGVAQSPRYKIIEKRQSVAFWCNPISGHATLYWYQQILGQGPKLLIQFQNNGVVDDSQLPKDRFSAERLKGVDSTLKIQPAKLEDSAVYLCASSLGPSGTGFMDTQYFGPGTRLTVL.

V usage is TRBV6-4 and J usage is TRBJ1-2, with TRBD1 as a possible D gene (6 bases). This CDR3 region has 15 residues. The germline gives CDR1 MRHNA, CDR2 SNTAGT. V was trimmed by 4 bases and J by 2 bases, leaving 14 bases between them. In DNA, the CDR3 is TGTGCCAGCAGTGCGGGTGCCAGGGGCAACTATGGCTACACCTTC. This sequence encodes CASSAGARGNYGYTF.

The chain is built from TRBV7-9 and TRBJ2-3; possible D gene TRBD2, 5 bases. The CDR3 loop spans 14 amino acids. Deletions cut 1 base from V and 0 bases from J, with 5 bases between. The germline V gene encodes CDR1 SEHNR and CDR2 FQNEAQ (reference sequence). For the CDR3, the DNA is TGTGCCAGCAGCTTAGAGCGGAGCACAGATACGCAGTATTTT. Translated, it gives CASSLERSTDTQYF.

The chain carries TRBV18 and TRBJ1-1; D perhaps matches TRBD1 (6 bases). Looked up from germline, CDR1 is KGHSH and CDR2 is LQKENI. With 6 bases removed from V and 10 bases from J, the gap between germline ends came to 15 bases. The CDR3 extends over 12 amino acids. CDR3 in amino acids: CASSDPGAVAFF. Here the CDR3 DNA reads TGTGCCAGCTCTGACCCAGGGGCGGTAGCTTTCTTT.

This chain connects TRBV5-1 to TRBJ2-7; 7 bases are a match to TRBD1. Germline CDR1 SGHRS, CDR2 YFSETQ. V lost 3 bases and J lost 5; bases outside the gene matches: 8. This CDR3 spans 14 amino acids. The CDR3: CASSSTGRFHEQYF. CDR3 bases: TGCGCCAGCAGCTCGACAGGGAGATTCCACGAGCAGTACTTC.

The gene calls are TRBV6-5 and TRBJ1-2; D ambiguous. CDR1 and CDR2 (germline): MNHEY, SVGAGI. The CDR3 has 16 residues. Between the trimmed V and J ends, which lost 2 bases and 1 base, there was a span of 14 bases. CDR3 in amino acids: CASSYQSTQLNYGYTF. As DNA, the CDR3 is TGTGCCAGCAGTTACCAAAGCACACAGCTTAACTATGGCTACACCTTC.

This sequence joins TRBV4-2 and TRBJ1-4, with 9 positions matching TRBD1. V shed 6 bases and J 3 bases; nucleotides not matched to a gene: 5. Germline V gene lookup returns CDR1 LGHNA and CDR2 YNFKEQ. This CDR3 contains 15 residues. This CDR3 reads CASSSTGGSNEKLFF. The CDR3 DNA sequence: TGTGCCAGCAGTTCCACAGGGGGCTCTAATGAAAAACTGTTTTTT.

The chain couples TRBV11-2 to TRBJ2-2, with 7 bases that match TRBD2. The CDR3 consists of 14 residues. Trimming removed 3 bases from V and 3 bases from J; junction bases left unmatched: 1. Germline values: CDR1 SGHAT, CDR2 FQNNGV. The CDR3 spells CASSFGGYTGELFF. The CDR3, as DNA: TGTGCCAGCAGCTTCGGGGGGTACACCGGGGAGCTGTTTTTT. Combining the CDR3 with reference TRBV11-2 and TRBJ2-2 gives the whole variable domain EAGVAQSPRYKIIEKRQSVAFWCNPISGHATLYWYQQILGQGPKLLIQFQNNGVVDDSQLPKDRFSAERLKGVDSTLKIQPAKLEDSAVYLCASSFGGYTGELFFGEGSRLTVL.

V is TRBV7-2 and J is TRBJ2-1; 7 bases line up with TRBD1. V gave up 4 bases and J gave up 8 bases; unmatched junction bases: 8. The CDR3 contains 14 residues. The germline V gene encodes CDR1 SGHTA and CDR2 FQGNSA. CDR3 loop: CASSSYDRDHEQFF. The CDR3 DNA follows: TGTGCCAGCAGCTCCTACGACAGGGACCATGAGCAGTTCTTC.

V gene TRBV10-1 combines with J gene TRBJ2-7; 10 bases agree with TRBD1. Germline CDR1 reads WNHNN; CDR2 reads SYGVQD (reference sequence). Trimming took 3 bases from V and 4 from J; bases not matched to a gene: 3. The CDR3 has 14 amino acids. The CDR3 reads CASSEGQGDYEQYF. CDR3 sequence (DNA): TGCGCCAGCAGTGAAGGACAGGGGGATTACGAGCAGTACTTC.